Listed below are T cell receptor beta chains from one sample, sequenced in a study of T cells in Graves' hyperthyroidism and ophthalmopathy. Via MiXCR, TCRdb re-called the multiplex PCR reads, giving one row per CDR3 protein. This sample has a few hundred thousand distinct CDR3 sequences; just under 25% occur once, and the top ten carry more than 60%. Source material: blood. Every receptor here comes from a man aged 50-59 years with Graves' hyperthyroidism. Both conserved end residues are part of each CDR3.

CDR3aa | v_gene
CASSPIPSTDTQYF | TRBV18
CASRSYRDRSGNTIYF | TRBV6-2/TRBV6-3
CASSWSGRAEQYF | TRBV19
CASSRNRNTEAFF | TRBV11-3
CASSLSGTGAVKRTQYF | TRBV28
CASGGRKDYTQYF | TRBV6-1
CASSERDRVTDTQYF | TRBV25-1
CASSPRALAGAEQYF | TRBV2
CASSLGTSGHNEQFF | TRBV7-9
CASTVLLNTEAFF | TRBV6-1
CASSYGGGGSDYGYTF | TRBV6-2/TRBV6-3
CASSDGTGAFANTGELFF | TRBV9
CSVTGLGITDTQYF | TRBV29-1
CASSDRVANTEAFF | TRBV6-1
CAIRGGWGFGANVLTF | TRBV10-3
CASSLAYPDTGELFF | TRBV11-3
CASSETGLNTEAFF | TRBV19
CASSSHRGYEQYF | TRBV5-6
CASRYSQQGSNQPQHF | TRBV19